Described below is a single T cell receptor beta chain sequence and its context. The target antigen is unknown. Those who donated, Caucasian adults without exception, all lived in Nashville, Tennessee. CD45RA+ naive and CD45RA-negative memory subsets were separated from CD4+ cells. This entry belongs to a study of shared clonotypes between healthy human individuals. A 200 ng quantity of DNA, approximately 29,000 T cell genomes, went into the sorted-subset replicate PCRs. Produced via immunoSEQ multiplex PCR; TCRdb's table is partial and in-frame only. Among 980,000 or so clones listed, 70% to 85% were seen once. Study-wide results and caveats: Non-shared clonotypes showed lower generation probabilities than clonotypes common to all four donors.

The CDR3 is 14 residues long. Trimming stripped 6 bases from V and 8 bases from J, with 16 bases between. The germline CDR1 and CDR2 sequences are MNHEY and SVGAGI. The chain joins TRBV6-5 to TRBJ1-4; the D is unclear. The receptor was isolated from a man between 18 and 35 years old in good health. The specimen sequenced was memory CD4+ T cells sorted from blood. Specified subset: CD45RA-negative fraction. Here the CDR3 reads CASSLNGLGEKLFF. CDR3 coding DNA: TGTGCCAGCAGCCTCAACGGGCTTGGGGAAAAACTGTTTTTT.